This T cell receptor beta chain appears in the sequencing data of a study of T cell changes during pregnancy in multiple sclerosis (dated 2019 in TCRdb). With regard to the full study: The study examined how the T cell repertoire changed over the course of pregnancy in women with multiple sclerosis.

Library generation was performed with the immunoSEQ multiplex PCR assay. The clones in this table, taken by TCRdb from immuneACCESS, are in-frame only. Not every clone is retained; where verified, under half of the shortfall comes from an unresolved V gene, and the cause of the rest is unknown. The sample table records approximately 130,000 clones; roughly 95% of these occur just once. 0.44% of the sample belongs to the ten largest clones. On this clone: Its antigen has not been determined. It has no much larger one-base neighbor in the sample; base qualities were not kept.

The TCR sequence derives from a female donor with multiple sclerosis, enrolled in a pregnancy study. This specimen was peripheral blood, taken after pregnancy.

The DNA sequence is given as TGCGCCAGCAGCCAAACCCGTCCTCTTGGAGGGGACGAGCAGTACTTC. The translation is CASSQTRPLGGDEQYF. The V and J segments used are TRBV4-1 and TRBJ2-7; the D gene is perhaps TRBD2, on 6 matching bases. V gives up 2 bases and J gives up 5 bases, and the segment between their germline ends measures 19 bases. The CDR3 measures 16 amino acids from cysteine to phenylalanine. Kept here is only the CDR3 DNA, which spans 48 bases and is read in frame from base 1. CDR1 MGHRA and CDR2 YSYEKL are derived from the germline V gene.